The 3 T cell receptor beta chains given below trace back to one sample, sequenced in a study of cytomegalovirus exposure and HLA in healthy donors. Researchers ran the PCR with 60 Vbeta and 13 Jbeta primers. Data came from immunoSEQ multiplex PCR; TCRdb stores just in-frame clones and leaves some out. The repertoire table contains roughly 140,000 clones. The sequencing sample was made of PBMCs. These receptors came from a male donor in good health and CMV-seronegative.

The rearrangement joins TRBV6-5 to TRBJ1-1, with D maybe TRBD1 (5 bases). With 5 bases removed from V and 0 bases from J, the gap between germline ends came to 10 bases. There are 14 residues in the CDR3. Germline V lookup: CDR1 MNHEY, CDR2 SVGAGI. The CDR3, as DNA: TGTGCCAGCAGTATCGTCAGGGTGAACACTGAAGCTTTCTTT. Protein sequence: CASSIVRVNTEAFF.

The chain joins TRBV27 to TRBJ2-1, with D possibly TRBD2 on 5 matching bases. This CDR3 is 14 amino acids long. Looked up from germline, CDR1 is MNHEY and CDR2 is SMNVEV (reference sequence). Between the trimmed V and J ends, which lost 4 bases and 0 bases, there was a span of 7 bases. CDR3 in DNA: TGTGCCAGCAGTTCGGAGGACTCCTACAATGAGCAGTTCTTC. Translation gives CASSSEDSYNEQFF.

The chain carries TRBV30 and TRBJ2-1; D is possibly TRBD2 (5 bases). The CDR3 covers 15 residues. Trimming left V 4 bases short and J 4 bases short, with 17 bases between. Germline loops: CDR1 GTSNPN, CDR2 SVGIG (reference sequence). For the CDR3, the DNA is TGTGCCTGGACCGGAGCGGCCCCCCTTTACAATGAGCAGTTCTTC. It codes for CAWTGAAPLYNEQFF.